The 26 T cell receptor beta chains below were found in one sample sequenced in a study of memory CD4+ T cells and cytomegalovirus serostatus. The sort gate was single viable CD3+CD4+CD8-CD45RO+ cells for memory CD4+ T cells. Assay: immunoSEQ multiplex PCR; the TCRdb copy retains only in-frame clones and omits some. The top ten hold almost 0.55% of the sample, which has about 59,000 clones, roughly 75% seen once. Sequencing was done on a sample of memory CD4+ T cells from blood. These receptors originate from an adult in good health and CMV-seronegative. Some clones in this sample may be carry-over from other donors' samples.

The chain couples TRBV11-2 to TRBJ1-1, with D tentatively TRBD1 (5 bases). Trimming took off 2 bases at V and 8 bases at J, with 15 bases between the two ends. This CDR3 is 14 amino acids long. Per germline, CDR1 SGHAT and CDR2 FQNNGV. CDR3 loop: CASSLTLWGAEAFF. DNA of the CDR3: TGTGCCAGCAGCTTAACCTTGTGGGGCGCCGAAGCTTTCTTT. The full variable domain, in which reference TRBV11-2 and TRBJ1-1 provide the parts outside the CDR3, is EAGVAQSPRYKIIEKRQSVAFWCNPISGHATLYWYQQILGQGPKLLIQFQNNGVVDDSQLPKDRFSAERLKGVDSTLKIQPAKLEDSAVYLCASSLTLWGAEAFFGQGTRLTVV.

The rearrangement joins TRBV28 to TRBJ2-5; D might be TRBD2 (6 bases). Deletions cut 3 bases from V and 5 bases from J, with 16 bases between. Per the germline V gene, CDR1 is MDHEN and CDR2 is SYDVKM. CDR3 length equals 15 residues. CDR3 in DNA: TGTGCCAGCAGTTTTTCCGGGAGCGGTAGGGAGACCCAGTACTTC. This sequence encodes CASSFSGSGRETQYF.

V is TRBV7-9 and J is TRBJ2-7, with no clear D. The germline V gene has CDR1 SEHNR and CDR2 FQNEAQ (reference sequence). Trimming stripped 4 bases from V and 6 bases from J, with 7 bases between. The CDR3 length is 11 residues. The CDR3 spells CASSWESEQYF. The CDR3 DNA follows: TGTGCCAGCAGCTGGGAAAGCGAGCAGTACTTC.

The rearrangement joins TRBV6-5 to TRBJ2-5; D remains ambiguous. Looked up from germline, CDR1 is MNHEY and CDR2 is SVGAGI. V lost 0 bases to trimming and J lost 10 bases, with 15 bases between them. There are 14 residues in the CDR3. The CDR3 here is CASSYSSGPGRQYF. The CDR3, as DNA: TGTGCCAGCAGTTACTCCTCCGGCCCCGGACGCCAGTACTTC.

Here the CDR3 reads CASSESGDYGYTF. CDR3 nucleotide sequence: TGCGCCAGCAGTGAGTCCGGGGACTATGGCTACACCTTC. The genes are TRBV10-1 and TRBJ1-2; D remains ambiguous. CDR3 length: 13 amino acids. The germline V gene has CDR1 WNHNN and CDR2 SYGVQD (reference sequence). Trimming removed 0 bases at V and 3 bases at J, with 5 bases between.

The chain joins TRBV9 to TRBJ1-2, with D possibly matching TRBD1 (6 bases). V lost 0 bases to trimming and J lost 5 bases, with 14 bases between them. CDR3 length equals 15 residues. CDR1 SGDLS and CDR2 YYNGEE come from the germline V gene. This CDR3 is CASSVGGRQDYGYTF. CDR3 DNA: TGTGCCAGCAGCGTAGGGGGTCGACAGGATTATGGCTACACCTTC.

This clone has only one observation. The chain joins TRBV4-3 to TRBJ1-3; no reliable D call. V lost 4 bases, J lost 4 bases, and 8 bases lay in between. The CDR3 spans 13 residues. The germline CDR1 and CDR2 sequences are LGHNA and YSLEER. CDR3 DNA: TGCGCCAGCAGCCCCGCACCCGGAAACACCATATATTTT. Translation gives CASSPAPGNTIYF.

The chain combines TRBV29-1 with TRBJ2-3; 7 bases align to TRBD1. The CDR3 covers 14 residues. Germline trimming cut 5 bases from V and 3 bases from J; bases unmatched to any gene: 8. Germline V gene lookup returns CDR1 SQVTM and CDR2 ANQGSEA. The CDR3 nucleotides read TGCAGCGTTCTGCGGACACAGGGGACAGATACGCAGTATTTT. Its protein is CSVLRTQGTDTQYF.

Here the CDR3 DNA reads TGTGCCAGCAGTCCAAACCGACGGGGGCGCGGTCAGCCCCAGCATTTT. Amino acids: CASSPNRRGRGQPQHF. The chain couples TRBV7-9 to TRBJ1-5; D is perhaps TRBD1 (6 bases). Germline V gene sequence: CDR1 SEHNR, CDR2 FQNEAQ (reference sequence). CDR3 length: 16 residues. Trimming cost V 6 bases and J 6 bases, with 21 bases left between them.

The chain is built from TRBV7-2 and TRBJ2-7; 13 positions agree with TRBD2. The V and J ends lost 3 bases and 4 bases, in that order; junction bases with no gene match: 9. This CDR3 has 17 amino acids. Germline CDR1 is SGHTA and CDR2 is FQGNSA. In nucleotides, the CDR3 is TGTGCCAGCAGCTTCCTCGGAGGGGGACTAGCGGGGTACGAGCAGTACTTC. The encoded protein is CASSFLGGGLAGYEQYF.

The chain has TRBV6-6 and TRBJ2-7, with D possibly being TRBD1 (6 bases). Germline V CDR1 and CDR2: MNHNY, SVGAGI (reference sequence). The CDR3 spans 13 residues. V was cut by 6 bases and J by 2 bases, with 11 bases left in between. The CDR3 nucleotides are TGTGCCAGCAGCCAACAGGGTCCCTACGAGCAGTACTTC. Its translation: CASSQQGPYEQYF.

The chain recombines TRBV7-9 with TRBJ2-5; the match to TRBD1 covers 10 bases. Germline lookup yields CDR1 SEHNR and CDR2 FQNEAQ (reference sequence). Trimming at V came to 5 bases and at J to 4 bases, leaving 7 bases not matched to a gene. This CDR3 has 15 amino acids. DNA for the CDR3: TGTGCCAGCAGCCCCCAGACAGGGGGCACAGAGACCCAGTACTTC. Protein product: CASSPQTGGTETQYF.

V gene TRBV11-3 combines with J gene TRBJ2-1; 9 bases fit TRBD1. Germline CDR1 SGHNT, CDR2 YENEEA. The CDR3 is 15 residues long. The V segment lost 5 bases and the J segment 8 bases; nucleotides outside the gene matches: 10. The DNA of the CDR3 is TGTGCCAGCAGCCCCTCGGACAGGGGAGGCCATGAGCAGTTCTTC. It codes for CASSPSDRGGHEQFF.

This clone was seen repeatedly, ten times or more. V is TRBV6-6 and J is TRBJ1-1; D is unresolved. This CDR3 has 12 amino acids. Germline V gene data show CDR1 as MNHNY and CDR2 as SVGAGI (reference sequence). With 2 bases removed from V and 7 bases from J, the gap between germline ends came to 8 bases. This CDR3 reads CASSYIGFEAFF. The CDR3 nucleotides read TGTGCCAGCAGTTACATCGGGTTTGAAGCTTTCTTT.

This chain joins TRBV5-1 and TRBJ1-6; D is perhaps TRBD1 (6 bases). Trimming left V 4 bases short and J 7 bases short, with 15 bases between. Germline V CDR1 and CDR2: SGHRS, YFSETQ. The CDR3 sequence is 15 residues long. The DNA for the CDR3 is TGCGCCAGCAGCGGAAGCAGGGGTTCGAATTCACCCCTCCACTTT. Protein: CASSGSRGSNSPLHF.

The gene calls are TRBV14 and TRBJ2-2; D ambiguous. The CDR3 loop spans 13 amino acids. V lost 1 base and J 6 bases, leaving 6 bases between the germline ends. Germline CDR1 and CDR2: SGHDN and FVKESK. As DNA, the CDR3 is TGTGCCAGCAGCCAAGGTGTGGCCGGGGAGCTGTTTTTT. Its translation: CASSQGVAGELFF. Using reference TRBV14 and TRBJ2-2 for the parts outside the CDR3, the full variable domain is EAGVTQFPSHSVIEKGQTVTLRCDPISGHDNLYWYRRVMGKEIKFLLHFVKESKQDESGMPNNRFLAERTGGTYSTLKVQPAELEDSGVYFCASSQGVAGELFFGEGSRLTVL.

CDR3 DNA sequence: TGTGCCAGCAGCCGCACAGGGGCGACGACAGATACGCAGTATTTT. Translation: CASSRTGATTDTQYF. The chain combines TRBV4-2 with TRBJ2-3; TRBD1 aligns across 7 bases. V shed 4 bases and J 3 bases; nucleotides not matched to a gene: 7. The CDR3 loop spans 15 amino acids. Germline loops: CDR1 LGHNA, CDR2 YNFKEQ.

The chain combines TRBV30 with TRBJ2-2; possibly TRBD2 for D (6 bases). The CDR3 is made up of 14 amino acids. Germline CDR1 is GTSNPN and CDR2 is SVGIG (reference sequence). The V end was cut by 0 bases, the J end by 5 bases, with 10 bases between. CDR3 sequence (DNA): TGTGCCTGGAGTGTACTACGGGAGACCGGGGAGCTGTTTTTT. It codes for CAWSVLRETGELFF.

The chain combines TRBV18 with TRBJ1-1; 7 nucleotides line up with TRBD1. CDR1 is KGHSH and CDR2 is LQKENI in the germline V gene. The CDR3 is 12 amino acids. V was clipped by 6 bases and J by 5 bases; unmatched bases: 3. CDR3 in amino acids: CASSEQGTEAFF. In DNA form, the CDR3 reads TGTGCCAGCTCTGAACAGGGGACTGAAGCTTTCTTT.

The rearrangement uses TRBV28 and TRBJ2-7, with a weak D call TRBD1 (6 bases). CDR3 length equals 16 residues. The germline V gene has CDR1 MDHEN and CDR2 SYDVKM. Between the trimmed V and J ends, which lost 5 bases and 9 bases, there was a span of 26 bases. CDR3 in DNA: TGTGCCAGCAGTCATCAGGTCGGGCGGGTAGGGGGATGGCAGTACTTC. Residues: CASSHQVGRVGGWQYF.

The CDR3 protein is CASSKGTGGLEAFF. CDR3 in DNA: TGCGCCAGCAGCAAAGGGACAGGGGGACTTGAAGCTTTCTTT. The chain is built from TRBV5-1 and TRBJ1-1; 11 bases are a match to TRBD1. The length of the CDR3 is 14 residues. The germline V gene encodes CDR1 SGHRS and CDR2 YFSETQ. The V and J ends lost 4 bases and 7 bases, in that order; junction bases with no gene match: 6.

V gene TRBV6-6 combines with J gene TRBJ2-5; no clear D gene. The V end lost 3 bases, the J end lost 11 bases, and 16 bases lay between the germline ends. The CDR3 extends over 13 amino acids. CDR1 and CDR2 (germline): MNHNY, SVGAGI (reference sequence). The CDR3 here is CASSYERSYGQYF. The CDR3 DNA reads TGTGCCAGCAGTTATGAGAGGAGTTACGGGCAGTACTTC.

This sequence joins TRBV5-1 and TRBJ2-6; unclear D gene. The CDR3 has 14 amino acids. V was clipped by 0 bases and J by 0 bases, with 1 base between them. The germline CDR1 and CDR2 sequences are SGHRS and YFSETQ. The CDR3 is CASSLGSGANVLTF. CDR3 nucleotide sequence: TGCGCCAGCAGCTTGGGCTCTGGGGCCAACGTCCTGACTTTC.

The V call is TRBV28, the J call TRBJ1-2; a possible D gene is TRBD1 (6 bases). This CDR3 comprises 13 residues. Trimming left V 3 bases short and J 8 bases short, with 13 bases between. The germline V gene has CDR1 MDHEN and CDR2 SYDVKM. DNA for the CDR3: TGTGCCAGCAGTTTGGGTGACAGGACCGGCTACACCTTC. Residues: CASSLGDRTGYTF.

The chain carries TRBV7-3 and TRBJ2-2; 12 nucleotides match TRBD2. The CDR3 extends over 16 amino acids. Looked up from germline, CDR1 is SGHTA and CDR2 is FQGTGA. J gave up 8 bases and V 5 bases, and 9 bases lay outside the gene matches. This CDR3 reads CASSPQALAGGGELFF. The CDR3, as DNA: TGTGCCAGCAGCCCTCAAGCCCTAGCGGGAGGGGGGGAGCTGTTTTTT.

The chain is built from TRBV18 and TRBJ2-5, with 9 bases matching TRBD2. Germline CDR1 reads KGHSH; CDR2 reads LQKENI. The V segment lost 3 bases and the J segment 5 bases; nucleotides outside the gene matches: 7. The CDR3 consists of 15 residues. The CDR3 loop reads CASSPMRGGLETQYF. CDR3 bases: TGTGCCAGCTCACCGATGCGGGGGGGCCTGGAGACCCAGTACTTC. Based on the CDR3 plus reference TRBV18 and TRBJ2-5, the full variable domain is NAGVMQNPRHLVRRRGQEARLRCSPMKGHSHVYWYRQLPEEGLKFMVYLQKENIIDESGMPKERFSAEFPKEGPSILRIQQVVRGDSAAYFCASSPMRGGLETQYFGPGTRLLVL.